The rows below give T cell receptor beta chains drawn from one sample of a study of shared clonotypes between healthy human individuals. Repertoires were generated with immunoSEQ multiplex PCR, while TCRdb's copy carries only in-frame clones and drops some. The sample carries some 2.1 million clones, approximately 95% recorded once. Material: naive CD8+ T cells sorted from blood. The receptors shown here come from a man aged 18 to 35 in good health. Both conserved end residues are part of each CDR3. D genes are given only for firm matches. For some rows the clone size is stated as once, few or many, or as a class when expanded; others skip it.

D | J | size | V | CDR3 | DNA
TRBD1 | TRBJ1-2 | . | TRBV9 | CASSNGQVLNENYGYTF | TGTGCCAGCAGCAACGGACAGGTTCTAAATGAGAACTATGGCTACACCTTC
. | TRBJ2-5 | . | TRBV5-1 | CASSSGLDPRETQYF | TGCGCCAGCAGCTCCGGTCTAGACCCACGAGAGACCCAGTACTTC
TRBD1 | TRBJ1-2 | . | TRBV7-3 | CASSPWDRNYGYTF | TGTGCCAGCAGCCCATGGGACAGGAACTATGGCTACACCTTC
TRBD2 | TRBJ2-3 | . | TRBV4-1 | CASTPLLAASTDTQYF | TGCGCCAGCACGCCCCTCCTAGCGGCTAGCACAGATACGCAGTATTTT
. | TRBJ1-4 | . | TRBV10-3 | CAISGEKGATNEKLFF | TGTGCCATCAGTGGGGAAAAGGGGGCAACTAATGAAAAACTGTTTTTT
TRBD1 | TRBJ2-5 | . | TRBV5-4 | CASRHAGTAQETQYF | TGTGCCAGCAGACACGCCGGGACAGCCCAAGAGACCCAGTACTTC
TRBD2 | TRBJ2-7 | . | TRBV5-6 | CASSPEGAGGSHEQYF | TGTGCCAGCAGCCCCGAAGGCGCGGGAGGGTCCCACGAGCAGTACTTC
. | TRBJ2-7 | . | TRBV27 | CASTGTPVGGEQYF | TGTGCCAGCACTGGGACCCCAGTGGGAGGCGAGCAGTACTTC
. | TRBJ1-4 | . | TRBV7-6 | CASSPGAGRGDEKLFF | TGTGCCAGCAGCCCAGGGGCGGGGAGGGGAGATGAAAAACTGTTTTTT
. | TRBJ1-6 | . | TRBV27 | CASSRVRLTPLHF | TGTGCCAGCAGTAGGGTCAGGCTGACACCCCTCCACTTT
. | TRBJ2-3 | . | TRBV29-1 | CSVEDFTGEGFTDTQYF | TGCAGCGTTGAAGATTTTACGGGAGAGGGGTTTACAGATACGCAGTATTTT
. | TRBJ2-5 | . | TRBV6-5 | CASRDAGSETQYF | TGTGCCAGCAGGGACGCGGGTTCAGAGACCCAGTACTTC
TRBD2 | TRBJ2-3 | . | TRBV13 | CASSLDGGRAAQYF | TGTGCCAGCAGCTTAGACGGCGGGAGGGCCGCGCAGTATTTT
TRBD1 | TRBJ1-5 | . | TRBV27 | CASSLTQGAGNQPQHF | TGTGCCAGCAGTCTCACACAGGGGGCAGGCAATCAGCCCCAGCATTTT
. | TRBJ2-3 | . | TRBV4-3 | CASSQDDSSTDTQYF | TGCGCCAGCAGCCAAGATGACTCTAGCACAGATACGCAGTATTTT
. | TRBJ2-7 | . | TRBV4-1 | CASSPLTGTSYEQYF | TGCGCCAGCAGCCCGCTGACGGGTACCTCCTACGAGCAGTACTTC
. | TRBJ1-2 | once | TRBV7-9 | CASSQVGVNYGYTF | TGTGCCAGCAGCCAGGTGGGGGTGAACTATGGCTACACCTTC
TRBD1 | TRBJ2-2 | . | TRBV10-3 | CAISELSRDRATGELFF | TGTGCCATCAGTGAGTTGAGCCGGGACAGGGCCACCGGGGAGCTGTTTTTT
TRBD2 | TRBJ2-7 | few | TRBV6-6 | CASGLAGGDGEQYF | TGTGCCAGCGGGCTAGCGGGGGGAGACGGCGAGCAGTACTTC
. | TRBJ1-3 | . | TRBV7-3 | CASSLDSSGNTIYF | TGTGCCAGCAGCCTCGACAGTTCTGGAAACACCATATATTTT
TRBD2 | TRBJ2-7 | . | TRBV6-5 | CASSYSAGERTYEQYF | TGTGCCAGCAGTTACTCGGCGGGGGAGCGGACCTACGAGCAGTACTTC
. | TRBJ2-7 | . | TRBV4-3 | CASSQDTRFHEQYF | TGCGCCAGCAGCCAAGATACGCGGTTCCACGAGCAGTACTTC
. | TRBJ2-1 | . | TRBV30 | CAWSVYYNEQFF | TGTGCCTGGAGTGTATATTACAATGAGCAGTTCTTC
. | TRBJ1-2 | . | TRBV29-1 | CSAEGGLGYGYTF | TGCAGCGCCGAAGGGGGATTGGGGTATGGCTACACCTTC
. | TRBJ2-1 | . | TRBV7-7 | CASSLAFPVPYNEQFF | TGTGCTAGCAGCTTAGCTTTCCCGGTACCCTACAATGAGCAGTTCTTC
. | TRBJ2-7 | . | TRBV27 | CASSLERGTYEQYF | TGTGCCAGCAGTTTAGAACGCGGTACCTACGAGCAGTACTTC
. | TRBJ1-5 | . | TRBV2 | CASGPLGGSNQPQHF | TGTGCCAGCGGTCCCCTGGGGGGTAGCAATCAGCCCCAGCATTTT
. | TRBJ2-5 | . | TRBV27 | CASSSEGQAETQYF | TGTGCCAGCAGTTCCGAGGGGCAGGCGGAGACCCAGTACTTC
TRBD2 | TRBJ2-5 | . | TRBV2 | CASSETSGTQETQYF | TGTGCCAGCAGTGAAACTAGCGGAACCCAAGAGACCCAGTACTTC
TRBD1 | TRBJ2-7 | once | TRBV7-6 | CASSHRDRVDEQYF | TGTGCCAGCAGCCACCGGGACAGGGTCGACGAGCAGTACTTC
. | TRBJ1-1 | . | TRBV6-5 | CASSYSQEGRNTEAFF | TGTGCCAGCAGTTACTCGCAAGAGGGACGGAACACTGAAGCTTTCTTT
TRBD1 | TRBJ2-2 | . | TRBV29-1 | CSVSRQGGELFF | TGCAGCGTTTCCCGACAGGGCGGGGAGCTGTTTTTT
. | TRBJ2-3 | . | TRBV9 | CASSVARGALDTQYF | TGTGCCAGCAGCGTAGCTAGAGGGGCGCTGGATACGCAGTATTTT
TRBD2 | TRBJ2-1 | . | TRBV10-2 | CASTFLAGPGNEQFF | TGCGCCAGCACGTTTTTAGCGGGACCAGGCAATGAGCAGTTCTTC
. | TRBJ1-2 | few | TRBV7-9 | CASSLGGPYGYTF | TGTGCCAGCAGCTTAGGGGGCCCCTATGGCTACACCTTC
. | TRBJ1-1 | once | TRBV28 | CASRSGGITEAFF | TGTGCCAGCAGGTCGGGAGGGATCACTGAAGCTTTCTTT
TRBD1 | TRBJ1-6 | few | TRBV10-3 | CAISVGGQGVNSPLHF | TGTGCCATCAGTGTAGGAGGACAGGGGGTGAATTCACCCCTCCACTTT
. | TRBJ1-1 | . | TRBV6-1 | CASSETGIAFEAFF | TGTGCCAGCAGTGAAACCGGGATCGCGTTTGAAGCTTTCTTT
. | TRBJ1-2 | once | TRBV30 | CAGVDPGGGYGYTF | TGTGCTGGAGTGGATCCGGGGGGCGGGTATGGCTACACCTTC
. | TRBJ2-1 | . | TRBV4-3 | CASSQDRVGYNEQFF | TGCGCCAGCAGCCAAGACAGGGTAGGCTACAATGAGCAGTTCTTC
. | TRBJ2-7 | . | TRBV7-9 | CASSLRTGWGEEQYF | TGTGCCAGCAGCCTAAGGACAGGATGGGGGGAGGAGCAGTACTTC
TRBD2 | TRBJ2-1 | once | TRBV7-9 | CASSLASSGRWNEQFF | TGTGCCAGCAGCTTAGCATCTAGCGGGAGATGGAATGAGCAGTTCTTC
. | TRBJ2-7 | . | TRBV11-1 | CASSLTGSEQYF | TGTGCCAGCAGCTTAACAGGGAGCGAGCAGTACTTC
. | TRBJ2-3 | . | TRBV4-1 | CASSQGGGSLIPDTQYF | TGCGCCAGCAGCCAAGGAGGTGGGAGTCTTATCCCAGATACGCAGTATTTT
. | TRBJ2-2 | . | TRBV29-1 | CSAGAGTTNTGELFF | TGCAGCGCGGGGGCCGGGACAACGAACACCGGGGAGCTGTTTTTT
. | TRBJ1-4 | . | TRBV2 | CASKSEPNEKLFF | TGTGCCAGCAAGTCAGAGCCTAATGAAAAACTGTTTTTT